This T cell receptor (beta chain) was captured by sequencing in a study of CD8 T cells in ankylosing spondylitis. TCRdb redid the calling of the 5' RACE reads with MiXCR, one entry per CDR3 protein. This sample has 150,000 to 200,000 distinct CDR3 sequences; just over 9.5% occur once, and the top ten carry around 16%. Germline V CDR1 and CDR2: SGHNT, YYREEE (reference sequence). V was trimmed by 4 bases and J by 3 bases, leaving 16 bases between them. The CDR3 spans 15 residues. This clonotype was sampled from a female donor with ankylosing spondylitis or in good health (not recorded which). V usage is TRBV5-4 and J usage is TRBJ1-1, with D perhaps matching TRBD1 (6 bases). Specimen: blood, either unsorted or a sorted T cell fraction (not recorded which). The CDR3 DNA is TGTGCCAGCAGCCCGGAGGGGGGGATTTACACTGAAGCTTTCTTT. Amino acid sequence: CASSPEGGIYTEAFF. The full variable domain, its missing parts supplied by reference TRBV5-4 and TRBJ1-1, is ETGVTQSPTHLIKTRGQQVTLRCSSQSGHNTVSWYQQALGQGPQFIFQYYREEENGRGNFPPRFSGLQFPNYSSELNVNALELDDSALYLCASSPEGGIYTEAFFGQGTRLTVV.